This is a list of T cell receptor beta chains from one sample in a study of graft-versus-host responses after intestinal transplantation. Libraries were prepared by immunoSEQ multiplex PCR; TCRdb keeps only in-frame clonotypes and omits some of them. The sample includes fewer than 110,000 clones, more than 85% of them seen just once. The antigens for these receptors are not known. This sample comprised unstimulated CD8+ T cells sorted from spleen or lymph node cells, obtained before intestinal transplant. All receptors derive from a human donor who received an intestinal transplant. Each CDR3 is given with its conserved first and last residue. The order of the fields is J gene, V gene, CDR3 protein.

j_gene: TRBJ1-4; v_gene: TRBV20-1; CDR3aa: CSAWGAGELFF
j_gene: TRBJ2-2; v_gene: TRBV4-2; CDR3aa: CASSQSGGELFF
j_gene: TRBJ2-7; v_gene: TRBV5-8; CDR3aa: CASSSSTGGYEQYF
j_gene: TRBJ2-1; v_gene: TRBV6-1; CDR3aa: CASSYSNEQFF
j_gene: TRBJ2-3; v_gene: TRBV5-1; CDR3aa: CASSPLGGRESTDTQYF
j_gene: TRBJ2-7; v_gene: TRBV28; CDR3aa: CASSTSGTGFHEQYF
j_gene: TRBJ1-5; v_gene: TRBV27; CDR3aa: CASSFSGSDQPQHF
j_gene: TRBJ1-2; v_gene: TRBV27; CDR3aa: CASSPNDPRYGYTF
j_gene: TRBJ1-1; v_gene: TRBV7-9; CDR3aa: CASSLAGTVNTEAFF
j_gene: TRBJ1-1; v_gene: TRBV19; CDR3aa: CASSHSLNTEAFF
j_gene: TRBJ1-5; v_gene: TRBV9; CDR3aa: CASSVGEGWQPQHF
j_gene: TRBJ1-4; v_gene: TRBV7-8; CDR3aa: CASSLGFQGTFNEKLFF
j_gene: TRBJ1-1; v_gene: TRBV6-5; CDR3aa: CASSPGFPITEAFF
j_gene: NA; v_gene: TRBV7-9; CDR3aa: CASGTGPHEQYF
j_gene: TRBJ2-1; v_gene: TRBV19; CDR3aa: CASSIGAGEYNEQFF
j_gene: TRBJ2-3; v_gene: TRBV6-4; CDR3aa: CASSESGGFTDTQYF
j_gene: TRBJ1-2; v_gene: TRBV5-5; CDR3aa: CASSRHGESNYGYTF
j_gene: TRBJ2-7; v_gene: TRBV27; CDR3aa: CASSLFQATIYEQYF
j_gene: TRBJ2-7; v_gene: TRBV30; CDR3aa: CAWRWASGSYEQYF
j_gene: TRBJ1-5; v_gene: TRBV15; CDR3aa: CATKEAGHQPQHF
j_gene: TRBJ2-3; v_gene: TRBV7-6; CDR3aa: CASSLAPGTDTQYF
j_gene: TRBJ1-2; v_gene: TRBV10-3; CDR3aa: CAISQGRSGYTF
j_gene: TRBJ2-1; v_gene: TRBV6-1; CDR3aa: CASKMDRGLLSEQFF
j_gene: TRBJ2-7; v_gene: TRBV19; CDR3aa: CASSDAISSYEQYF
j_gene: TRBJ2-3; v_gene: TRBV6-6; CDR3aa: CASSYLETPNTDTQYF
j_gene: TRBJ2-1; v_gene: TRBV30; CDR3aa: CAWVLAGGDEQFF
j_gene: TRBJ2-3; v_gene: TRBV2; CDR3aa: CASRVAGPITDTQYF
j_gene: TRBJ2-3; v_gene: TRBV6-4; CDR3aa: CASSGGATDTQYF
j_gene: TRBJ2-3; v_gene: TRBV4-1; CDR3aa: CASSQEDSSVTDTQYF
j_gene: TRBJ2-3; v_gene: TRBV27; CDR3aa: CASSYRSSTDTQYF
j_gene: TRBJ2-3; v_gene: TRBV25-1; CDR3aa: CASSDPRGGVHTDTQYF
j_gene: TRBJ2-5; v_gene: TRBV4-2; CDR3aa: CASRPQGSAVETQYF
j_gene: TRBJ2-2; v_gene: TRBV9; CDR3aa: CASSPTSNTGELFF
j_gene: TRBJ1-1; v_gene: TRBV2; CDR3aa: CASSEAFGTRQAFF
j_gene: TRBJ2-2; v_gene: TRBV7-3; CDR3aa: CASSLELRGAGELFF
j_gene: TRBJ1-3; v_gene: TRBV4-1; CDR3aa: CASSQELGGNTIYF
j_gene: NA; v_gene: TRBV13; CDR3aa: CASSLEAGRSYEQYF
j_gene: TRBJ2-1; v_gene: TRBV5-5; CDR3aa: CATVGSRNEQFF
j_gene: TRBJ1-2; v_gene: TRBV11-2; CDR3aa: CASSTQGFGYTF
j_gene: TRBJ2-1; v_gene: TRBV5-6; CDR3aa: CASSLEGGVSSYNEQFF
j_gene: TRBJ2-7; v_gene: TRBV30; CDR3aa: CAWSELTGGRRYEQYF
j_gene: TRBJ2-5; v_gene: TRBV6-5; CDR3aa: CATGGRITQYF
j_gene: TRBJ1-2; v_gene: TRBV6-6; CDR3aa: CASSGDRVDGYTF
j_gene: TRBJ2-7; v_gene: TRBV10-2; CDR3aa: CASSLGTGTYEQYF